Here is one T cell receptor (beta chain) with its context. The target of this receptor is not known. One base away there is no much larger clone; base qualities are not given. Receptor libraries were prepared by PCR. DNA from cultured CD4+ T cells underwent TCR sequencing with the Oncomine TCR Beta short-read assay at the Johns Hopkins FTIC core. Genomic DNA was extracted from the cultured CD4+ T cells with the QIAamp micro DNA kit. The Oncomine TCR Beta libraries from cultured CD4+ T cells were pooled using unique dual indexes and then sequenced on an Illumina iSeq 100. As for the authors' bioinformatics: Non-productive sequences were removed, and CDR3s not starting with C, not ending with F or W, or shorter than 7 amino acids were discarded. The MANAFEST web application was used to identify antigen-specific clonotypes by comparing peptide-stimulated wells against reference wells and other culture wells. Positive clones required FDR below 0.05, an odds ratio above 5, and productive frequency above 0.1% in at least two of three replicate wells. Clonotypes that were significantly expanded in both SARS-CoV-2 spike wells and at least one common cold coronavirus spike condition were defined as cross-reactive. CDR3 homology was assessed with Levenshtein distances (stringdist) and unrooted phylogenetic trees (ape) in R version 3.6.1. The public reads were run again by TCRdb, first through fastp at Q25 and then through MiXCR, and only productive beta chains were kept. One record per CDR3 amino acid sequence lists the most common genes and DNA. For this entry, the V and J calls and clone size follow TCRdb and not the study's own pipeline. The sample table shows roughly 15,000 distinct CDR3 sequences, and 45% to 50% are seen once. The ten largest account for over 15% of the sample.

The data stem from a study of vaccination and CD4 T cells after COVID-19 (dated by TCRdb to between 2022 and 2023). Study-wide context: Six males and four females were included in the convalescent cohort, with two Hispanic individuals, seven Caucasians, two Asians and one multiracial person represented. Participants got two doses of the Pfizer-BioNTech BNT162b2 vaccine (n=8) or two doses of the Moderna mRNA-1273 vaccine (n=2). Post-COVID blood samples from convalescent patients were collected a median of around 100 days after diagnosis, with a range of roughly 30 to 170 days. Post-vaccine blood samples were collected a median of about 66 days after the second vaccine dose, ranging from roughly 14 to 241 days. For stimulating the cultures, overlapping spike peptide pools were used, derived from SARS-CoV-2 as well as from the common cold coronaviruses HCoV-NL63, HCoV-OC43 and HCoV-229E. In control cultures, a CEFX viral epitope pool was used as positive control, an HIV-1 Nef peptide pool was used as negative control, or no peptide was added. In 10 COVID-19 convalescent patients and 4 infection-naive healthy vaccine recipients, the spike-specific CD4+ TCR repertoire before mRNA vaccination was compared with the repertoire after mRNA vaccination.

The trim is 4 bases for V and 8 bases for J, with a gap of 8 bases between the germline ends. Inclusive of the bounding cysteine and phenylalanine, the CDR3 is 11 residues long. Only the CDR3 portion is preserved as DNA: 33 bases, with reading frame beginning at the first base. The germline V gene gives CDR1 as SNHLY and CDR2 as FYNNEI. The treatment or condition tag for this specimen amounts to: 10-day PBMC culture with coronavirus spike peptide pools or control peptides (ViraFEST assay). The ViraFEST assay was used in the study, in which antigen-specific T cells were expanded with peptide pools and expanded clonotypes were subsequently identified by TCR sequencing. The absence of prior SARS-CoV-2 infection in healthy vaccine recipients was confirmed by negative nucleocapsid antibody tests before and after vaccination. Each well held 2.1 million or so PBMCs cultured in IMDM containing approximately 5% human AB serum and around 10 IU/ml IL-2, with 8 to 10 ug/ml peptide pools added. Half of the culture medium was replaced with fresh IL-2-containing medium on days 3 and 7. After around 11 days of culture, CD4+ T cells were isolated by negative selection using the EasySep CD4+ T cell isolation kit. Ficoll-Paque Plus gradient centrifugation was used to isolate PBMCs from whole blood, and the isolated PBMCs were then either used fresh or cryopreserved at -140C. Triplicate wells were generally used for each culture condition.

Findings and caveats that apply to the study as a whole: Of the vaccine-specific clones found in convalescent patients, nearly all (304 of 307) were mono-reactive for SARS-CoV-2 spike instead of being cross-reactive with common cold coronaviruses. The median number of SARS-CoV-2-reactive clonotypes rose from roughly 20 after infection to a few dozen after vaccination, but the change was not significant. Relatively few convalescent patients were included in the study, and early timepoints after natural infection were not analyzed. Among convalescent patients, a median about 86% of the SARS-CoV-2-reactive clones seen after vaccination appeared only after vaccination, which suggests priming specific to the vaccine.

This sequence originates from a human donor who received a COVID-19 vaccine. Rearrangement joined TRBV2 to TRBJ1-1; no confident D gene assignment can be made. The source was CD4+ T cells from blood, cultured in vitro, collected before SARS-CoV-2 vaccination. The nucleotide sequence is TGTGCCAGCAGTGTGGCCGGAGAAGCTTTCTTT. Its product reads: CASSVAGEAFF.